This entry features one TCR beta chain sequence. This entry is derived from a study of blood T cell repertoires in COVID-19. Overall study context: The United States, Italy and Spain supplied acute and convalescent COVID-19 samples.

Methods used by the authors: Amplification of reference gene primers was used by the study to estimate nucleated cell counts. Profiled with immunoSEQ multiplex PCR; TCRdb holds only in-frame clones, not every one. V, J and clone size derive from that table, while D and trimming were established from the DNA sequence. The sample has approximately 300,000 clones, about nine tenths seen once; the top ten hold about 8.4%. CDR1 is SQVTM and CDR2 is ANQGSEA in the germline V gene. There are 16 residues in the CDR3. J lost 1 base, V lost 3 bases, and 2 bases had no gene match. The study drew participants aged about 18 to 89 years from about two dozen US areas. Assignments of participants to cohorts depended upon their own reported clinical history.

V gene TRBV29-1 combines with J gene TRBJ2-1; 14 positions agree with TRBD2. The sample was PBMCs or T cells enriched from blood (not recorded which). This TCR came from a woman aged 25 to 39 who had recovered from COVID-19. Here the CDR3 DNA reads TGCAGCGTTGATGGACTAGCGGGAGGATCCTACAATGAGCAGTTCTTC. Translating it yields CSVDGLAGGSYNEQFF.